This T cell receptor (beta chain) was recovered during a study of molecular identifiers for immune sequencing clone quantification. General study results and limits: Single-cell amounts of spiked Jurkat TCR RNA were reportedly detectable among fewer than 1.3 million naive cells. Highly expanded clones may be undercounted when identical TCR molecules share barcodes.

Researchers sorted naive CD8 T cells as cells that were CD8+CD4-CCR7+CD45RA+. This clonotype occurred many times. Its cognate antigen is unknown. CDR3 length equals 17 residues. Losses at the gene ends were 4 bases for V and 8 bases for J; bases not matched to a gene: 13. Germline V lookup: CDR1 SGHTA, CDR2 FQGNSA. TCRdb redid the calling of the PCR reads with MiXCR, one entry per CDR3 protein. The sample yields about 65,000 distinct CDR3 sequences, about 18% seen once. The chain recombines TRBV7-2 with TRBJ2-1, with 11 bases matching TRBD2. Sequenced sample: naive CD8+ T cells from blood, with Jurkat cell RNA spiked in. Indicated subset: FACS-sorted CD8+CD4-CCR7+CD45RA+ naive T cells. The clonotype was recovered from a human donor in good health. Some libraries in this study had Jurkat cell RNA spiked in. CDR3 in amino acids: CASSSRTSGWELDEQFF. DNA for the CDR3: TGTGCCAGCAGCTCACGGACTAGCGGGTGGGAGCTTGATGAGCAGTTCTTC.